This is a list of T cell receptor beta chains from one sample in a study of blood T cell repertoires in COVID-19. Data came from immunoSEQ multiplex PCR; TCRdb stores just in-frame clones and leaves some out. The sample lists fewer than 250,000 clones; under 95% were seen once. The sequenced sample consisted of peripheral blood. All receptors come from a man aged 30-40 years with acute or convalescent COVID-19. The CDR3 runs from the conserved cysteine through the conserved F or W. D genes are given only for firm matches. Not every row has a clone size; where given, it reads once, few, many or a size class.

abundance	len	j_gene	d_gene	v_gene	CDR3nt	CDR3aa
-	13	TRBJ1-1	-	TRBV28	TGTGCCAGCAGAAAGCCCGTGAACACTGAAGCTTTCTTT	CASRKPVNTEAFF
-	15	TRBJ1-2	-	TRBV5-4	TGTGCCAGCAGCCCGGACCCGGGGGGGTACTATGGCTACACCTTC	CASSPDPGGYYGYTF
-	13	TRBJ1-4	-	TRBV11-3	TGTGCCAGCAGCCAGACAACTAATGAAAAACTGTTTTTT	CASSQTTNEKLFF
-	13	TRBJ2-2	-	TRBV24-1	TGTGCCACCAGTGTCGCTCAGACCGGGGAGCTGTTTTTT	CATSVAQTGELFF
-	14	TRBJ2-2	TRBD1	TRBV6-5	TGTGCCAGCAATTGGGACAGATACACCGGGGAGCTGTTTTTT	CASNWDRYTGELFF
-	14	TRBJ1-2	-	TRBV5-4	TGTGCCAGCAGCTTGGCCGGGGTGAGCTATGGCTACACCTTC	CASSLAGVSYGYTF
-	14	TRBJ2-3	TRBD1	TRBV6-5	TGTGCCAGCAGGACAACAGGGGGCACAGATACGCAGTATTTT	CASRTTGGTDTQYF
-	13	TRBJ2-2	-	TRBV11-2	TGTGCCAGCAGCTTAGAGAGGGCCGGGGAGCTGTTTTTT	CASSLERAGELFF
-	14	TRBJ1-1	-	TRBV9	TGTGCCAGCAGCGTAGGGGACACTCGGGAGGGAGCTTTCTTT	CASSVGDTREGAFF
-	14	TRBJ2-1	TRBD2	TRBV6-5	TGTGCCAGCAGCCTGACGGGGACTAGCAATGAGCAGTTCTTC	CASSLTGTSNEQFF
-	16	TRBJ1-6	-	TRBV3-1/TRBV3-2	TGTGCCAGCAGCCAAGACGGGGGGAAGGGTAATTCACCCCTCCACTTT	CASSQDGGKGNSPLHF
-	15	TRBJ1-6	TRBD1	TRBV6-5	TGTGCCAGCAGTTACAACGGACAGGGAAACGGGCCCCTCCACTTT	CASSYNGQGNGPLHF
once	13	TRBJ1-2	TRBD1	TRBV6-5	TGTGCCAGCCAGACAGGGCCCCGCTATGGCTACACCTTC	CASQTGPRYGYTF
-	13	TRBJ2-5	-	TRBV18	TGTGCCAGCTCACCTGGCTTGAGGGAGACCCAGTACTTC	CASSPGLRETQYF
-	15	TRBJ2-1	TRBD2	TRBV7-6	TGTGCCAGCAGCTTAGGGCTAGCGGAGGGGAATGAGCAGTTCTTC	CASSLGLAEGNEQFF
few	13	TRBJ1-6	-	TRBV7-9	TGTGCCGGCCGCCTCAGGGGTAGTTCACCCCTCCACTTT	CAGRLRGSSPLHF
-	15	TRBJ1-4	-	TRBV30	TGTGCCTGGGCCCGACGGGGGGCAACTAATGAAAAACTGTTTTTT	CAWARRGATNEKLFF
-	15	TRBJ2-7	TRBD1	TRBV7-2	TGTGCCAGCAGCTTAGTTTGGAACAGGGGGGTCGAGCAGTACTTC	CASSLVWNRGVEQYF
-	13	TRBJ1-2	TRBD1	TRBV6-5	TGTGCCAGCAGTCCGCAGGGGGCGATAGGCTACACCTTC	CASSPQGAIGYTF
once	15	TRBJ2-2	TRBD1	TRBV28	TGTGCCACCGACGGACAGGGGTCGGGCACCGGGGAGCTGTTTTTT	CATDGQGSGTGELFF
-	16	TRBJ2-3	TRBD2	TRBV5-1	TGCGCCAGCAGCTCTGAACGGGGGGGCCGAGGAGATACGCAGTATTTT	CASSSERGGRGDTQYF
-	14	TRBJ2-3	TRBD2	TRBV9	TGTGCCAGCAGCGTTAGCGGGGGGAAGGATACGCAGTATTTT	CASSVSGGKDTQYF
-	11	TRBJ2-5	-	TRBV2	TGTGCCAGCAGTACAGAAGAGACCCAGTACTTC	CASSTEETQYF
-	13	TRBJ2-2	-	TRBV11-3	TGTGCCAGCAGCTTAGCGAGGCCCGGGGAGCTGTTTTTT	CASSLARPGELFF
-	15	TRBJ2-3	TRBD2	TRBV19	TGTGCCAGTAGTCGGGGACTACAAAGATGGGATACGCAGTATTTT	CASSRGLQRWDTQYF
-	16	TRBJ2-5	TRBD2	TRBV6-5	TGTGCCAGCAGTTACTCACCTAGCGGGGGGAGGGAGACCCAGTACTTC	CASSYSPSGGRETQYF
-	14	TRBJ1-1	TRBD1	TRBV7-9	TGTGCCAGCAGTCCACCGGGACAGGGTAGGGAAGCTTTCTTT	CASSPPGQGREAFF
-	14	TRBJ2-5	-	TRBV4-1	TGCGCCAGCAGCCAAGACCCCCAGCGGGAGACCCAGTACTTC	CASSQDPQRETQYF
-	14	TRBJ1-1	-	TRBV10-2	TGCGCCAGCAGTTTTCTTGGTGGGAGTTACGAAGCTTTCTTT	CASSFLGGSYEAFF
-	14	TRBJ1-5	-	TRBV9	TGTGCCAGCAGCGTAGGGCAGAACAATCAGCCCCAGCATTTT	CASSVGQNNQPQHF
-	14	TRBJ2-2	-	TRBV28	TGTGCCAGCAGTTCCTCCACAGGGACCGGGGAGCTGTTTTTT	CASSSSTGTGELFF
-	14	TRBJ1-1	-	TRBV6-1	TGTGCCAGCAGTGATGAGCTGAGAGGGACTGAAGCTTTCTTT	CASSDELRGTEAFF
once	15	TRBJ2-1	-	TRBV19	TGTGCCAGTAGCCGCTCTCGGGTGGATTACAATGAGCAGTTCTTC	CASSRSRVDYNEQFF
-	15	TRBJ2-1	TRBD1	TRBV5-5	TGTGCCAGCAGCTATTTACCCGACAGGGGGAGTGAGCAGTTCTTC	CASSYLPDRGSEQFF
-	12	TRBJ1-2	-	TRBV7-2	TGTGCCAGCAGCTTCCGGAGCCATGGCTACACCTTC	CASSFRSHGYTF
-	15	TRBJ2-1	-	TRBV7-2	TGTGCCAGCAGCTTAGAAATTCTGGTTGGCCATGAGCAGTTCTTC	CASSLEILVGHEQFF
-	18	TRBJ2-7	TRBD2	TRBV4-1	TGCGCCAGCAGCCAAGTTTTGGGAGGGCAGCCAAGCTCCTACGAACAGTACTTC	CASSQVLGGQPSSYEQYF
-	15	TRBJ1-1	-	TRBV7-8	TGTGCCAGCAGCTTATACAGGGCACTGAACACTGAAGCTTTCTTT	CASSLYRALNTEAFF
-	14	TRBJ2-7	-	TRBV5-4	TGTGCCAGCAGCCAGCAGGGGGGCTCCTACGAGCAGTACTTC	CASSQQGGSYEQYF
-	14	TRBJ1-2	-	TRBV2	TGTGCCAGCGACTTGTCAGGGAAGGGCTATGGCTACACCTTC	CASDLSGKGYGYTF
-	14	TRBJ2-7	TRBD1	TRBV6-5	TGTGCCAGCAGAAATGGGTACAGGGGTTATGAGCAGTACTTC	CASRNGYRGYEQYF
once	14	TRBJ1-1	-	TRBV5-1	TGCGCCAGCAGCTCCCCAGGGGCCATCACTGAAGCTTTCTTT	CASSSPGAITEAFF
-	11	TRBJ2-4	-	TRBV7-9	TGTGCCAGCAGCTTATCCTACATTCAGTACTTC	CASSLSYIQYF
-	15	TRBJ1-1	-	TRBV5-1	TGCGCCAGCAGCTTGGACGGACAGAGGAACACTGAAGCTTTCTTT	CASSLDGQRNTEAFF
-	15	TRBJ1-4	-	TRBV28	TGTGCCAGCAGTTCAGGCCCTGCAACTAATGAAAAACTGTTTTTT	CASSSGPATNEKLFF
-	17	TRBJ2-1	-	TRBV9	TGTGCCAGCAGCGTAGCCACAGTGGCAGTAAACTTCAATGAGCAGTTCTTC	CASSVATVAVNFNEQFF
-	15	TRBJ1-4	-	TRBV16	TGTGCCAGCAGCCGAAAAGGACAGTATAATGAAAAACTGTTTTTT	CASSRKGQYNEKLFF
-	15	TRBJ2-3	TRBD2	TRBV29-1	TGCAGCGTTGGGCCCGCGGGAGGCCGCACAGATACGCAGTATTTT	CSVGPAGGRTDTQYF
-	15	TRBJ1-1	TRBD1	TRBV19	TGTGCCAGTAGTACGACGACAGGGCTGGACACTGAAGCTTTCTTT	CASSTTTGLDTEAFF
-	15	TRBJ2-5	TRBD1	TRBV10-1	TGCGCCAGCAGTGTTGGACAGGGGGCCAGGGAGACCCAGTACTTC	CASSVGQGARETQYF
-	15	TRBJ2-5	TRBD2	TRBV11-2	TGTGCCAGCAGCCTTAGCGGGGGGGTCTCAGAGACCCAGTACTTC	CASSLSGGVSETQYF
-	15	TRBJ2-6	-	TRBV28	TGTGCCAGCAGTTTACCCTCTCTGGGGGCCAACGTCCTGACTTTC	CASSLPSLGANVLTF
-	13	TRBJ2-7	-	TRBV4-1	TGCGCCAGCAGCGTCCGGGACTCCTACGAGCAGTACTTC	CASSVRDSYEQYF
once	17	TRBJ2-3	-	TRBV28	TGTGCCAGCAGTCCCCTTATGAGCACTGCCTCCGTGGATACGCAGTATTTT	CASSPLMSTASVDTQYF
-	12	TRBJ1-2	TRBD1	TRBV6-5	TGTGCCAGCACGAGACAGGGGTGGGGCTACACCTTC	CASTRQGWGYTF
-	14	TRBJ2-1	-	TRBV19	TGTGCCAGTAGTATGGACAGGGAGGGCGATGAGCAGTTCTTC	CASSMDREGDEQFF
few	15	TRBJ1-1	-	TRBV5-1	TGCGCCAGCAGCGCCCAGACACGACAGGACACTGAAGCTTTCTTT	CASSAQTRQDTEAFF